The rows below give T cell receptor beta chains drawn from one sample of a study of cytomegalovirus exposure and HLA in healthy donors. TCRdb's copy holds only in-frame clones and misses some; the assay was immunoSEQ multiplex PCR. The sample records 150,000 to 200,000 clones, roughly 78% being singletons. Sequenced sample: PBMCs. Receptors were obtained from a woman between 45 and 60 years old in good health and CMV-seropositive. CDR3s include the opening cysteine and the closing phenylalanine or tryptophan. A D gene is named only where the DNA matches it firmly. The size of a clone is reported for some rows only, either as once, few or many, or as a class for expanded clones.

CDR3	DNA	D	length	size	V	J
CASSRLAGPYEQYF	TGTGCCAGCAGTAGACTAGCGGGGCCCTACGAGCAGTACTTC	TRBD2	14	NA	TRBV6-5	TRBJ2-7
CASSIIGQGDEQYF	TGTGCCAGTAGTATCATCGGACAGGGGGACGAGCAGTACTTC	TRBD1	14	NA	TRBV19	TRBJ2-7
CASARRGDTQYF	TGTGCTAGTGCCCGCCGGGGAGATACGCAGTATTTT	NA	12	NA	TRBV12-5	TRBJ2-3
CASSSPGQGRNRTSGSSYNEQFF	TGCGCCAGCAGCTCCCCGGGACAGGGGCGAAATCGGACTAGCGGGTCGTCCTACAATGAGCAGTTCTTC	NA	23	NA	TRBV5-1	TRBJ2-1
CAIRTDTYNEQFF	TGTGCCATCAGGACAGACACTTACAATGAGCAGTTCTTC	NA	13	NA	TRBV10-3	TRBJ2-1
CASSLAGFNSPLHF	TGTGCCAGTAGTCTGGCAGGGTTTAATTCACCCCTCCACTTT	NA	14	NA	TRBV19	TRBJ1-6
CASSLDGTGGEKLFF	TGTGCCAGCAGCTTAGATGGGACAGGGGGAGAAAAACTGTTTTTT	TRBD1	15	NA	TRBV11-2	TRBJ1-4
CASSLMRNTEAFF	TGTGCCAGCAGCTTGATGAGGAACACTGAAGCTTTCTTT	NA	13	NA	TRBV11-2	TRBJ1-1
CATSRDRGALNTEAFF	TGTGCCACCAGCAGAGATCGAGGAGCTTTGAACACTGAAGCTTTCTTT	NA	16	NA	TRBV15	TRBJ1-1
CSARGDTEAFF	TGCAGTGCTAGAGGAGACACTGAAGCTTTCTTT	NA	11	NA	TRBV20-1	TRBJ1-1
CASSPRGGGVSGANVLTF	TGTGCCAGCAGCCCTCGTGGAGGGGGCGTCTCTGGGGCCAACGTCCTGACTTTC	NA	18	many	TRBV5-4	TRBJ2-6